A single sample gave rise to the 20 T cell receptor beta chains below, sequenced in a study of T cells in Graves' hyperthyroidism and ophthalmopathy. Amplified regions were TCR beta CDR3 sequences from RNA transcripts. HTBI primers were the set used in a first-round RT-PCR of the TCR CDR3. TCRdb passed the multiplex PCR reads through MiXCR, listing each CDR3 protein once. Among under 700,000 distinct CDR3 sequences listed, approximately 15% were seen once. The sequencing sample was made of blood. The source of these receptors is a woman aged 18-30 years with Graves' hyperthyroidism.

This clonotype was seen ten or more times. CDR3 DNA: TGTGCCAGCAGCTTAACTAGCGGGGGGGCAGAGGAGCAGTACTTC. Its translation: CASSLTSGGAEEQYF. J is TRBJ2-7 and V is TRBV7-6, with TRBD2 identical over 13 bases. The J segment lost 7 bases and the V segment lost 2 bases, leaving 5 bases of the junction unmatched. This CDR3 has 15 amino acids. CDR1 is SGHVS, CDR2 FNYEAQ, per germline.

This chain connects TRBV5-1 to TRBJ2-2; D may correspond to TRBD1 or TRBD2 (5 bases each). Germline assignment: CDR1 SGHRS and CDR2 YFSETQ. The germline V and J ends were trimmed by 3 bases and 5 bases, with 14 bases remaining between them. The CDR3 spans 15 residues. CDR3 amino acids: CASSWDPPGTGELFF. CDR3 DNA sequence: TGCGCCAGCAGCTGGGACCCACCCGGGACCGGGGAGCTGTTTTTT.

DNA of the CDR3: TGTGCCAGTAGTTCCGCCCGCTTCTATGGCTACACCTTC. Its translation: CASSSARFYGYTF. This chain links TRBV19 with TRBJ1-2; D unresolved. V dropped 5 bases and J dropped 4 bases, with 11 bases sitting between them. The CDR3 is 13 residues long. Germline V CDR1 and CDR2: LNHDA, SQIVND (reference sequence). Full variable domain (missing parts from reference TRBV19 and TRBJ1-2): DGGITQSPKYLFRKEGQNVTLSCEQNLNHDAMYWYRQDPGQGLRLIYYSQIVNDFQKGDIAEGYSVSREKKESFPLTVTSAQKNPTAFYLCASSSARFYGYTFGSGTRLTVV.

The chain links TRBV10-1 to TRBJ1-3; D gene uncertain. Germline V gives CDR1 WNHNN, CDR2 SYGVQD (reference sequence). Deletions cut 6 bases from V and 4 bases from J, with 13 bases between. The CDR3 spans 14 residues. The DNA of the CDR3 is TGCGCCAGCAGGCAGAGTGCGTCGGGAAACACCATATATTTT. Residues: CASRQSASGNTIYF.

In this sample, this clonotype turned up many times. The chain uses TRBV10-1 and TRBJ1-6; 9 bases agree with TRBD1. The trim removed 6 bases at V and 6 bases at J, leaving 3 bases unmatched. The CDR3 consists of 14 residues. Germline V gene data show CDR1 as WNHNN and CDR2 as SYGVQD (reference sequence). CDR3 amino acids: CASSRTGVNSPLHF. The CDR3 DNA is TGCGCCAGCAGCAGGACAGGGGTTAATTCACCCCTCCACTTT.

The rearrangement uses TRBV6-2 or TRBV6-3 and TRBJ1-6; D not resolved. The germline V and J ends were trimmed by 0 bases and 6 bases, with 9 bases remaining between them. The CDR3 consists of 15 residues. Germline V lookup: CDR1 MNHEY, CDR2 SVGEGT. The CDR3 DNA follows: TGTGCCAGCAGTTACTCGGGGAAGAGTAATTCACCCCTCCACTTT. This encodes CASSYSGKSNSPLHF.

The chain uses TRBV4-1 and TRBJ2-7; D gene ambiguous. V lost 0 bases to trimming and J lost 3 bases, with 12 bases between them. The germline CDR1 and CDR2 sequences are MGHRA and YSYEKL. This CDR3 spans 15 amino acids. The CDR3 DNA sequence: TGCGCCAGCAGCCAAGATTCAGGAAGGAGCTACGAGCAGTACTTC. Translated: CASSQDSGRSYEQYF.

There are a few counts of this clonotype. The chain uses TRBV20-1 and TRBJ1-5, with 8 bases matching TRBD1. CDR1 is DFQATT, CDR2 SNEGSKA, per germline (reference sequence). Trimming at V came to 1 base and at J to 4 bases, leaving 6 bases not matched to a gene. The CDR3 is 15 amino acids. CDR3 in amino acids: CSARAPRTGNQPQHF. The CDR3 DNA sequence: TGCAGTGCTAGAGCCCCAAGGACAGGGAATCAGCCCCAGCATTTT.

This clonotype has more than one count but fewer than ten. The chain has TRBV2 and TRBJ2-6, with no clear D. The germline V gene encodes CDR1 SNHLY and CDR2 FYNNEI. Between the trimmed V and J ends, which lost 6 bases and 3 bases, there was a span of 9 bases. The CDR3 extends over 14 amino acids. The CDR3 loop reads CASRDLFGANVLTF. The DNA for the CDR3 is TGTGCCAGCAGGGACCTCTTTGGGGCCAACGTCCTGACTTTC.

This clonotype was detected ten times or more. The chain is built from TRBV6-1 and TRBJ1-5; D may be TRBD1 (5 bases). This CDR3 has 15 residues. V shed 6 bases and J shed 2 bases, with 14 bases lying between them. From germline, CDR1 is MNHNS and CDR2 SASEGT. The CDR3 sequence is CASSAQGFGNQPQHF. The CDR3 DNA is TGTGCCAGCAGCGCCCAGGGATTTGGCAATCAGCCCCAGCATTTT.

This clonotype has just a few counts. The genes are TRBV9 and TRBJ2-2; 7 bases fit TRBD1. CDR1 and CDR2 from the germline V gene are SGDLS and YYNGEE. With 0 bases clipped from V and 4 bases from J, the junction kept 3 bases outside the gene matches. CDR3 length equals 15 residues. The CDR3, as DNA: TGTGCCAGCAGCGTAGGGGGGACAGTCACCGGGGAGCTGTTTTTT. This encodes CASSVGGTVTGELFF.

The genes are TRBV6-2 or TRBV6-3 and TRBJ2-3; tentative D call: TRBD2 (5 bases). CDR1 and CDR2 (germline): MNHEY, SVGEGT. The CDR3 is 15 amino acids. V was shortened by 2 bases and J by 2 bases, with 11 bases between the two germline ends. The CDR3 loop reads CASSYIPGFTDTQYF. CDR3 DNA: TGTGCCAGCAGTTACATTCCGGGATTCACAGATACGCAGTATTTT.

This clonotype was observed a handful of times. At one of its ends the junction is not consistent with the germline gene, which may arise from a read error. The rearrangement links TRBV18 to TRBJ2-3; D remains ambiguous. CDR1 KGHSH and CDR2 LQKENI come from the germline V gene. The CDR3 extends over 15 amino acids. CDR3 in amino acids: CASSPRRTPTDTQYF. Written as DNA, the CDR3 is TGTGCCAGCTCCCCACGGCGAACCCCCACAGATACGCAGTATTTT. The full variable domain, its missing parts supplied by reference TRBV18 and TRBJ2-3, is NAGVMQNPRHLVRRRGQEARLRCSPMKGHSHVYWYRQLPEEGLKFMVYLQKENIIDESGMPKERFSAEFPKEGPSILRIQQVVRGDSAAYFCASSPRRTPTDTQYFGPGTRLTVL.

The chain combines TRBV5-5 with TRBJ1-3; the match to TRBD1 covers 11 bases. Germline CDR1 and CDR2: SGHKS and YYEKEE (reference sequence). The CDR3 length is 15 residues. The junction had 8 bases not matched to a gene; V was cut back by 4 bases and J by 8 bases. The CDR3 is CASSRPDRGRYTIYF. In nucleotides, the CDR3 is TGTGCCAGCAGCCGACCGGACAGGGGGCGATACACCATATATTTT.

The rearrangement joins TRBV7-9 to TRBJ2-5, with 9 positions matching TRBD1. The CDR3 totals 16 residues. J gave up 4 bases and V 4 bases, and 10 bases lay outside the gene matches. CDR1 SEHNR and CDR2 FQNEAQ come from the germline V gene (reference sequence). CDR3 amino acids: CASSSPTGGYSETQYF. The CDR3 DNA is TGTGCCAGCAGCTCTCCGACAGGGGGTTATTCAGAGACCCAGTACTTC.

The chain links TRBV29-1 to TRBJ2-3; 13 positions agree with TRBD2. Germline trimming cut 7 bases from V and 2 bases from J; bases unmatched to any gene: 3. CDR3 length: 14 residues. The germline gives CDR1 SQVTM, CDR2 ANQGSEA. The CDR3 region is CSAGTSGATDTQYF. The CDR3 bases are TGCAGCGCAGGGACTAGCGGGGCCACAGATACGCAGTATTTT.

The table lists this clonotype with many counts. This sequence joins TRBV6-1 and TRBJ2-1, with 14 bases that match TRBD2. The CDR3 is 16 amino acids. Germline lookup yields CDR1 MNHNS and CDR2 SASEGT. V lost 4 bases to trimming and J lost 6 bases; unmatched junction nucleotides: 5. CDR3 DNA sequence: TGTGCCAGCAGTGGACGGACTAGCGGGGGGATCAATGAGCAGTTCTTC. It specifies CASSGRTSGGINEQFF.

This clonotype was detected only a few times. The chain carries TRBV3-1 and TRBJ2-2; 10 bases match TRBD1. Germline CDR1 reads LGHDT; CDR2 reads YNNKEL (reference sequence). Losses at the gene ends were 4 bases for V and 9 bases for J; bases not matched to a gene: 17. This CDR3 region has 18 residues. In DNA, the CDR3 is TGTGCCAGCAGCCGAAGGGACAGGGGATCGGCGAGGACCAGGGAGCTGTTTTTT. This sequence encodes CASSRRDRGSARTRELFF.

This clonotype was seen ten or more times. The genes are TRBV7-9 and TRBJ1-1; D unresolved. In germline, CDR1 is SEHNR, CDR2 FQNEAQ (reference sequence). This CDR3 comprises 10 residues. V was shortened by 1 base and J by 8 bases, with 2 bases between the two germline ends. CDR3 loop: CASSLVEAFF. The CDR3 DNA sequence: TGTGCCAGCAGCTTAGTCGAAGCTTTCTTT.

In regard to this clonotype: A much larger clone lies one base from this, so it may be a read error. V usage is TRBV6-2 or TRBV6-3 and J usage is TRBJ1-5; tentative D call: TRBD1 (6 bases). V lost 0 bases, J lost 8 bases, and 14 bases lay in between. The CDR3 is made up of 15 amino acids. Per germline, CDR1 MNHEY and CDR2 SVGEGT. The CDR3 reads CASSYSNRATKPQHF. CDR3 nucleotide sequence: TGTGCCAGCAGTTACTCGAACAGGGCGACCAAGCCCCAGCATTTT.